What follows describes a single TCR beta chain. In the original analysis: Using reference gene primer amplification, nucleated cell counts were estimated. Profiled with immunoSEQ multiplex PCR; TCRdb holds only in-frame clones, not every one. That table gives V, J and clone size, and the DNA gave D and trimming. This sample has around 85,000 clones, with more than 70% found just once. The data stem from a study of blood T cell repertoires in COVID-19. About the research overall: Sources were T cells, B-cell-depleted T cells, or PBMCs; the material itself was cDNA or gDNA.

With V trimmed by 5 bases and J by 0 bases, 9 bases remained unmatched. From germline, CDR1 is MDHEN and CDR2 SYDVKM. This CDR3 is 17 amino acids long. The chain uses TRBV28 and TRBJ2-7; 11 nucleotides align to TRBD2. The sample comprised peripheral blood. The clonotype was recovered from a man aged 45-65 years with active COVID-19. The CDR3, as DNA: TGTGCCAGCAGTCCTTGGACTAGCGGGCCAATCTCCTACGAGCAGTACTTC. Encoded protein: CASSPWTSGPISYEQYF.